A single sample gave rise to the 18 T cell receptor beta chains below, sequenced in a study of post-analysis software for immune sequencing data. Study results and caveats: Roughly 5 TRBV segments (TRBV5-6, TRBV5-1 and TRBV20-1 among them) occurred more frequently in patients than in controls.

Researchers reported that TCR beta cDNA libraries carried unique molecular identifiers. TCRdb re-called the PCR reads through MiXCR, storing one row per CDR3 protein. The sample lists 400,000 to 500,000 distinct CDR3 sequences; 39% were seen once. What these receptors recognize is not known. Sequencing input: blood. These receptors all come from a girl aged 2 to 10 with multiple sclerosis.

The chain couples TRBV7-9 to TRBJ2-6; 8 nucleotides agree with TRBD1. CDR3 length: 15 amino acids. Germline V gene data show CDR1 as SEHNR and CDR2 as FQNEAQ (reference sequence). V was pared by 5 bases and J by 9 bases, with 9 bases of the junction left unmatched. This chain's CDR3 is CASSLPGTGVNVLTF. The CDR3 DNA reads as TGTGCCAGCAGCCTACCCGGGACAGGAGTCAACGTCCTGACTTTC.

The chain couples TRBV12-3 or TRBV12-4 to TRBJ2-7; the match to TRBD2 covers 8 bases. The CDR3 contains 14 residues. V was clipped by 7 bases and J by 7 bases; unmatched bases: 12. CDR3 coding DNA: TGTGCCAGCACCCGGGGGGGCCCCCCTTTAGAGCAGTACTTC. The encoded protein is CASTRGGPPLEQYF.

CDR3 protein: CASSSGTNNEKLFF. The CDR3 coding sequence is TGCGCCAGCAGCTCTGGAACAAATAATGAAAAACTGTTTTTT. The chain couples TRBV5-1 to TRBJ1-4; D unclear. Trimming shortened V by 3 bases and J by 4 bases, and 10 bases separated the two germline ends. The CDR3 is 14 amino acids. Germline CDR1 SGHRS, CDR2 YFSETQ.

This clonotype was counted a few times. The J gene is TRBJ2-7, the V gene TRBV6-5, with D perhaps TRBD2 (6 bases). Germline loops: CDR1 MNHEY, CDR2 SVGAGI. V dropped 0 bases and J dropped 9 bases, with 15 bases sitting between them. The CDR3 contains 14 residues. CDR3 residues: CASSYSETRERQYF. The CDR3 DNA reads as TGTGCCAGCAGTTACTCGGAGACACGGGAGAGGCAGTACTTC.

This chain joins TRBV4-3 and TRBJ2-5; 11 nucleotides align to TRBD2. Germline-derived CDR1 and CDR2 are LGHNA and YSLEER. V lost 0 bases and J lost 5; bases outside the gene matches: 2. CDR3 length: 15 amino acids. The DNA for the CDR3 is TGCGCCAGCAGCCAAGATCGGACTAGCGGGGAGACCCAGTACTTC. Translation gives CASSQDRTSGETQYF.

This chain links TRBV9 with TRBJ1-3, with D possibly TRBD1 on 5 matching bases. Per the germline V gene, CDR1 is SGDLS and CDR2 is YYNGEE. This CDR3 is built from 14 residues. Between the trimmed V and J ends, which lost 5 bases and 1 base, there was a span of 10 bases. CDR3 in amino acids: CASSAGTSGNTIYF. The CDR3 nucleotides are TGTGCCAGCAGTGCAGGGACGTCTGGAAACACCATATATTTT.

The J gene is TRBJ2-5, the V gene TRBV19; no definite D call. Germline CDR1 reads LNHDA; CDR2 reads SQIVND (reference sequence). The CDR3 runs to 14 residues. With 8 bases removed from V and 2 bases from J, the gap between germline ends came to 15 bases. The CDR3 DNA follows: TGTGCCAGTTCACCAAGACTCCCGCAAGAGACCCAGTACTTC. Its protein is CASSPRLPQETQYF.

This chain joins TRBV28 and TRBJ1-2; 7 bases fit TRBD1. CDR1 and CDR2 (germline): MDHEN, SYDVKM. The CDR3 is 15 amino acids. J lost 4 bases, V lost 7 bases, and 12 bases had no gene match. This CDR3 is CASTQDPGTVYGYTF. CDR3 nucleotide sequence: TGTGCCAGCACTCAAGACCCCGGGACAGTCTATGGCTACACCTTC.

The rearrangement joins TRBV12-3 or TRBV12-4 to TRBJ1-2; D uncertain. V lost 5 bases and J lost 8, with 15 bases in between. The CDR3 length is 13 residues. In DNA, the CDR3 is TGTGCCAGCAGTGACGGGAGGAGCCTCGGCTACACCTTC. This encodes CASSDGRSLGYTF.

The chain joins TRBV10-2 to TRBJ2-1, with D possibly being TRBD2 (6 bases). Germline CDR1 is WSHSY and CDR2 is SAAADI. The V and J ends lost 5 bases and 3 bases respectively, with 11 bases between them. The CDR3 loop spans 14 amino acids. The CDR3 here is CASSPGTRYNEQFF. Here the CDR3 DNA reads TGCGCCAGCAGTCCCGGGACTCGCTACAATGAGCAGTTCTTC.

This chain connects TRBV28 to TRBJ2-5, with TRBD1 matching 7 bases. Germline lookup yields CDR1 MDHEN and CDR2 SYDVKM. The CDR3 covers 15 residues. V lost 6 bases and J lost 11; bases outside the gene matches: 18. The CDR3 reads CASSSSGTDRFGQYF. The CDR3 DNA follows: TGTGCCAGCAGCTCCTCCGGGACAGATAGATTTGGGCAGTACTTC.

The chain links TRBV28 to TRBJ1-2; D uncertain. The CDR3 is made up of 12 amino acids. From germline, CDR1 is MDHEN and CDR2 SYDVKM. V gave up 2 bases and J gave up 12 bases, with 13 bases separating them. Here the CDR3 reads CASSLHSDRNTF. CDR3 nucleotide sequence: TGTGCCAGCAGTTTACACTCTGACCGGAACACCTTC.

Only a few counts were recorded for this clonotype. This chain links TRBV7-9 with TRBJ2-1; 11 bases fit TRBD1. Trimming removed 4 bases from V and 9 bases from J; junction bases left unmatched: 11. Germline V CDR1 and CDR2: SEHNR, FQNEAQ (reference sequence). The length of the CDR3 is 16 residues. CDR3 sequence: CASSSNPGQGVGEQFF. CDR3 sequence (DNA): TGTGCCAGCAGCTCCAACCCGGGACAGGGGGTTGGTGAGCAGTTCTTC.

This clonotype turned up a few times. J is TRBJ2-7 and V is TRBV7-2; 11 bases map to TRBD1. Unmatched junction bases numbered 10, after V lost 3 bases and J lost 6 bases. The CDR3 runs to 16 residues. The germline CDR1 and CDR2 sequences are SGHTA and FQGNSA. The CDR3, as DNA: TGTGCCAGCAGCTTCGACGGCGGACAGGGGGCGTCCGAGCAGTACTTC. It is translated as CASSFDGGQGASEQYF. The entire variable domain, with the rest obtained from reference TRBV7-2 and TRBJ2-7, is as follows: GAGVSQSPSNKVTEKGKDVELRCDPISGHTALYWYRQSLGQGLEFLIYFQGNSAPDKSGLPSDRFSAERTGGSVSTLTIQRTQQEDSAVYLCASSFDGGQGASEQYFGPGTRLTVT.

The chain combines TRBV4-2 with TRBJ2-3; no clear D gene. The CDR3 is 15 amino acids. The V end was cut by 0 bases, the J end by 1 base, with 8 bases between. CDR1 is LGHNA and CDR2 is YNFKEQ in the germline V gene. The CDR3 spells CASSQDRTGTDTQYF. Written as DNA, the CDR3 is TGTGCCAGCAGCCAAGATCGAACTGGCACAGATACGCAGTATTTT.

This clonotype was recorded a few times. The V gene is TRBV2, the J gene TRBJ2-7; 8 bases match TRBD2. Losses at the gene ends were 9 bases for V and 2 bases for J; bases not matched to a gene: 6. Looked up from germline, CDR1 is SNHLY and CDR2 is FYNNEI. The CDR3 is made up of 13 amino acids. CDR3 nucleotide sequence: TGTGCCAGAGGGATAGCGGGGACCTACGAGCAGTACTTC. This encodes CARGIAGTYEQYF.

This chain uses TRBV9 with TRBJ2-1; perhaps TRBD1 as D (5 bases). V lost 0 bases and J lost 5, with 24 bases in between. Germline CDR1 SGDLS, CDR2 YYNGEE. CDR3 length equals 19 residues. The chain's CDR3 is CASSVGTGKGRMLNNEQFF. In DNA form, the CDR3 reads TGTGCCAGCAGCGTAGGAACAGGCAAAGGAAGGATGCTAAACAATGAGCAGTTCTTC.

The CDR3 region has the DNA TGTGCCAGCATTGGGCCATCAGAGAACATTCAGTACTTC. Translating it yields CASIGPSENIQYF. This chain connects TRBV6-1 to TRBJ2-4; no firm D call. The CDR3 runs to 13 residues. Germline V gene sequence: CDR1 MNHNS, CDR2 SASEGT. V lost 7 bases and J 7 bases, leaving 14 bases between the germline ends.